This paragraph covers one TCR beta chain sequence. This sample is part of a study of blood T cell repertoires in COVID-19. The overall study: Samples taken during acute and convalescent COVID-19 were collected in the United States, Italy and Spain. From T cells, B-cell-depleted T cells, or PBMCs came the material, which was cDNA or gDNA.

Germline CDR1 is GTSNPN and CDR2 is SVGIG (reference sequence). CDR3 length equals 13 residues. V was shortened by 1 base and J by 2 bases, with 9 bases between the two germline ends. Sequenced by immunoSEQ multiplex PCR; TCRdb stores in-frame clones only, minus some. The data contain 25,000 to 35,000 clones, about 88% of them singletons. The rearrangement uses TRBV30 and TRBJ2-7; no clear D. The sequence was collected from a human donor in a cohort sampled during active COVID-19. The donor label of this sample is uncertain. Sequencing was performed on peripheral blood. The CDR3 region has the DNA TGTGCCTGGAGTGGGCAGGCCGCCTACGAGCAGTACTTC. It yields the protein CAWSGQAAYEQYF.